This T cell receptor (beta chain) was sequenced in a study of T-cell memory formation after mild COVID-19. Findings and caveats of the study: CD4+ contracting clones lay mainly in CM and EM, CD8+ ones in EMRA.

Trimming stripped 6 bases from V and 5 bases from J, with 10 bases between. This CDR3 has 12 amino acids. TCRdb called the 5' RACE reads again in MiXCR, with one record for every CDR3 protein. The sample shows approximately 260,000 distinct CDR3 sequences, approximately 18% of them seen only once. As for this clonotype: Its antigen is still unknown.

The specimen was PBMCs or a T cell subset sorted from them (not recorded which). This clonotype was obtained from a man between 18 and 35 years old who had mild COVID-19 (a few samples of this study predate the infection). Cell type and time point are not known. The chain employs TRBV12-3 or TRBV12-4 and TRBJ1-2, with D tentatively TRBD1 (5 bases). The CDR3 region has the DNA TGTGCCAGCAGGAACAGGAGTTATGGCTACACCTTC. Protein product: CASRNRSYGYTF.